This TCR beta chain was observed in a study of response to subunit inactivated influenza vaccine. Study-wide results and caveats: A suggestion made by the authors is that each seasonal influenza vaccination recruits few new T cells.

This clonotype was recorded a few times. What it binds is not known. TCRdb independently ran MiXCR on the RT-PCR reads; one entry per CDR3 protein. The table lists 600,000 to 850,000 distinct CDR3 sequences, around 13% of them singletons. The germline gives CDR1 DFQATT, CDR2 SNEGSKA (reference sequence). The V end lost 3 bases, the J end lost 7 bases, and 19 bases lay between the germline ends. This CDR3 comprises 14 residues. The chain recombines TRBV20-1 with TRBJ2-7; either TRBD1 or TRBD2 may supply D (5 bases each). The receptor was isolated from a man aged 45-65 years who received an inactivated influenza vaccine. The specimen was PBMCs from blood, collected 14 days before vaccination. CDR3 DNA: TGCAGTGCTAGTCTCGGACACCCATCGGGGGAGCAGTACTTC. As protein: CSASLGHPSGEQYF.